This record covers a single TCR beta chain. The data derive from a study of blood T cell repertoires in COVID-19. Study overall: Sources were T cells, B-cell-depleted T cells, or PBMCs; the material itself was cDNA or gDNA.

In the original analysis: Cell counts per sample came from amplifying reference gene primers. Clones were sequenced by immunoSEQ multiplex PCR, and TCRdb holds only the in-frame ones, with some missing. Clone size and V and J calls were adopted from that table, with D and trimming inferred from the DNA. The sample lists about 120,000 clones; around 80% were seen once. V lost 2 bases and J lost 2; bases outside the gene matches: 2. The CDR3 loop spans 16 amino acids. Germline values: CDR1 LGHDT, CDR2 YNNKEL (reference sequence). The material sequenced was peripheral blood. The chain couples TRBV3-1 (or the pseudogene TRBV3-2) to TRBJ2-2; TRBD2 matches at 10 bases. The source of this sequence is a man in his 70s with acute or convalescent COVID-19. CDR3 amino acids: CASSQSGGGNTGELFF. CDR3 DNA sequence: TGTGCCAGCAGCCAAAGCGGGGGGGGCAACACCGGGGAGCTGTTTTTT.